This is a list of T cell receptor beta chains from one sample in a study of cytomegalovirus exposure and HLA in healthy donors. Libraries were prepared by immunoSEQ multiplex PCR; TCRdb keeps only in-frame clonotypes and omits some of them. The table includes some 78,000 clones, 74% detected once. The sample consisted of PBMCs. Every receptor here comes from a man aged 35 to 55 in good health and CMV-seropositive. CDR3s include the opening cysteine and the closing phenylalanine or tryptophan. The order of the fields is D gene, J gene, V gene, clone size, CDR3 protein, CDR3 DNA. A D gene is named only where the DNA matches it firmly. The size field is filled for only some rows; it gives once, few, many or a size class.

- TRBJ2-5 TRBV7-7 - CASSLEQGGETQYF TGTGCCAGCAGCTTAGAGCAGGGTGGAGAGACCCAGTACTTC
TRBD1 TRBJ2-5 TRBV11-2 - CASSPSGAGQGEETQYF TGTGCCAGCAGTCCCTCTGGGGCGGGACAGGGGGAAGAGACCCAGTACTTC
TRBD2 TRBJ2-7 TRBV6-1 - CASSEYGLAGATRPYEQYF TGTGCCAGCAGTGAATATGGGCTAGCGGGAGCGACCCGTCCCTACGAGCAGTACTTC
TRBD2 TRBJ2-3 TRBV7-9 - CASSLGLAGSTDTQYF TGTGCCAGCAGCTTAGGACTAGCGGGGAGCACAGATACGCAGTATTTT
- TRBJ2-1 TRBV4-3 - CASSQRVGGEGYNEQFF TGCGCCAGCAGCCAACGGGTCGGCGGGGAAGGGTACAATGAGCAGTTCTTC
TRBD2 TRBJ2-1 TRBV6-5 - CASSYSGTSPSGEQFF TGTGCCAGCAGTTACTCCGGGACTAGCCCTTCGGGTGAGCAGTTCTTC
TRBD1 TRBJ2-7 TRBV7-2 - CASSSPDRVYEQYF TGTGCCAGCAGCTCCCCGGACAGGGTATACGAGCAGTACTTC
TRBD2 TRBJ2-3 TRBV7-2 - CASRRLAGALSTDTQYF TGTGCCAGCAGGAGACTAGCGGGGGCCCTCAGCACAGATACGCAGTATTTT
- TRBJ2-7 TRBV7-6 - CASSLTGSTYEQYF TGTGCCAGCAGCTTAACAGGGTCCACCTACGAGCAGTACTTC
TRBD2 TRBJ2-7 TRBV28 - CATSSGRYEQYF TGTGCCACCTCAAGCGGGAGGTACGAGCAGTACTTC
- TRBJ2-6 TRBV5-4 - CASSLAGDGGANVLTF TGTGCCAGCAGCTTGGCAGGCGACGGTGGGGCCAACGTCCTGACTTTC
TRBD2 TRBJ2-3 TRBV29-1 - CSVGIAGGPKDTQYF TGCAGCGTGGGTATAGCGGGAGGGCCGAAAGATACGCAGTATTTT
- TRBJ2-7 TRBV29-1 once CSVEDQGPHSYEQYF TGCAGCGTTGAAGATCAGGGGCCCCACTCCTACGAGCAGTACTTC
TRBD1 TRBJ2-1 TRBV7-2 - CASSLGLTGVFREQFF TGTGCCAGCAGCCTAGGGCTGACAGGGGTGTTTCGGGAGCAGTTCTTC
TRBD1 TRBJ2-1 TRBV6-5 - CASSRTGPYNEQFF TGTGCCAGCAGTCGGACAGGACCCTACAATGAGCAGTTCTTC
- TRBJ2-7 TRBV4-1 - CASSQGEQDGNYEQYF TGCGCCAGCAGCCAAGGGGAGCAGGACGGTAACTACGAGCAGTACTTC
- TRBJ2-7 TRBV5-4 few CASSLVDGAYEQYF TGTGCCAGCAGCTTGGTTGACGGAGCCTACGAGCAGTACTTC
TRBD1 TRBJ1-1 TRBV5-4 - CASSQDRGQMWVMSTEAFF TGTGCCAGCAGCCAGGACAGGGGGCAGATGTGGGTTATGAGCACTGAAGCTTTCTTT
TRBD1 TRBJ2-5 TRBV5-4 few CASSLGTGQETQYF TGTGCCAGCAGCTTGGGGACAGGGCAAGAGACCCAGTACTTC
- TRBJ2-7 TRBV4-3 - CASSHDRGVLYF TGCGCCAGCAGCCACGACCGGGGAGTACTGTACTTC
- TRBJ2-5 TRBV30 - CAWSYSQETQYF TGTGCCTGGTCCTATTCCCAAGAGACCCAGTACTTC
- TRBJ2-3 TRBV5-4 - CASSRDSDTQYF TGTGCCAGCAGCCGGGACTCGGATACGCAGTATTTT
- TRBJ2-7 TRBV7-9 once CASSLVGIGLEQYF TGTGCCAGCAGCTTGGTCGGGATCGGGCTCGAGCAGTACTTC
TRBD1 TRBJ2-5 TRBV29-1 - CSEKTGGGETQYF TGCAGCGAGAAAACAGGGGGCGGTGAGACCCAGTACTTC
TRBD1 TRBJ2-5 TRBV6-6 few CASSARTGVETQYF TGTGCCAGCAGTGCCAGGACAGGGGTGGAGACCCAGTACTTC
- TRBJ1-2 TRBV5-1 - CASSNNQGRDYGYTF TGCGCCAGCAGCAACAACCAGGGGCGCGACTATGGCTACACCTTC
- TRBJ2-3 TRBV9 once CASSVGRGSDTQYF TGTGCCAGCAGCGTGGGACGGGGGTCGGATACGCAGTATTTT
- TRBJ2-7 TRBV7-2 - CASSLDRESSYEQYF TGTGCCAGCAGCTTAGATCGGGAAAGCTCCTACGAGCAGTACTTC
- TRBJ2-3 TRBV7-2 - CASSPLGQNPTDTQYF TGTGCCAGCAGCCCACTAGGGCAGAACCCGACAGATACGCAGTATTTT
- TRBJ2-3 TRBV25-1 - CASSEYIGQGRTDTQYF TGTGCCAGCAGTGAATATATCGGGCAGGGTCGCACAGATACGCAGTATTTT
TRBD2 TRBJ2-1 TRBV12-5 - CASGLVMLAGRPTYNEQFF TGTGCTAGTGGTTTGGTAATGTTAGCGGGAAGACCTACCTACAATGAGCAGTTCTTC
- TRBJ2-2 TRBV9 - CASSVVGGANTGELFF TGTGCCAGCAGCGTAGTAGGCGGGGCCAACACCGGGGAGCTGTTTTTT
- TRBJ2-2 TRBV19 - CASTNFRFPNTGELFF TGTGCCAGTACCAACTTCAGGTTTCCGAACACCGGGGAGCTGTTTTTT
- TRBJ2-1 TRBV7-2 few CASSLEIGAGEQFF TGTGCCAGCAGCTTAGAGATCGGAGCGGGTGAGCAGTTCTTC
TRBD2 TRBJ2-2 TRBV7-8 - CASSLVPSGGESTGELFF TGTGCCAGCAGCTTAGTTCCTAGCGGGGGAGAATCCACCGGGGAGCTGTTTTTT
- TRBJ2-3 TRBV4-2 - CASSQEGRSTDTQYF TGTGCCAGCAGCCAAGAGGGGAGGTCCACAGATACGCAGTATTTT
- TRBJ1-6 TRBV15 - CATSRADSPLHF TGTGCCACCAGCAGAGCGGATTCACCCCTCCACTTT
TRBD1 TRBJ1-1 TRBV19 once CASSNPGTGGFEAFF TGTGCCAGTAGTAACCCCGGGACAGGGGGTTTTGAAGCTTTCTTT
- TRBJ1-2 TRBV28 few CASSLRVDDGYTF TGTGCCAGCAGCCTCCGGGTAGACGATGGCTACACCTTC
TRBD2 TRBJ2-2 TRBV5-1 few CASTPSGNTGELFF TGCGCCAGCACGCCTAGCGGCAACACCGGGGAGCTGTTTTTT
TRBD2 TRBJ2-1 TRBV15 - CATSRRGGRAYNEQFF TGTGCCACCAGCAGACGGGGCGGGAGGGCCTACAATGAGCAGTTCTTC
TRBD1 TRBJ1-2 TRBV6-5 - CASSYDRANYGYTF TGTGCCAGCAGTTACGACAGGGCCAACTATGGCTACACCTTC
- TRBJ2-2 TRBV28 - CASMPLRVFKTGELFF TGTGCCAGCATGCCCCTACGAGTTTTCAAAACCGGGGAGCTGTTTTTT
TRBD1 TRBJ1-2 TRBV6-5 - CASSFSGTALYGYTF TGTGCCAGCAGTTTTTCCGGGACAGCCCTCTATGGCTACACCTTC
TRBD1 TRBJ2-1 TRBV2 - CASSYRGSYNEQFF TGTGCCAGCAGTTACAGGGGATCCTACAATGAGCAGTTCTTC
TRBD1 TRBJ1-4 TRBV5-6 - CASSLQGAREKLFF TGTGCCAGCAGCTTACAGGGGGCGCGGGAAAAACTGTTTTTT
TRBD2 TRBJ2-5 TRBV7-2 - CASSLAPAGAKGTQYF TGTGCCAGCAGCTTAGCCCCAGCGGGAGCCAAGGGGACCCAGTACTTC
- TRBJ2-5 TRBV19 - CASSIGLVETQYF TGTGCCAGTAGTATTGGACTTGTAGAGACCCAGTACTTC
TRBD1 TRBJ1-6 TRBV6-5 few CASSHRPGGGSPLHF TGTGCCAGCAGCCACAGGCCAGGGGGCGGGTCACCCCTCCACTTT
TRBD1 TRBJ1-5 TRBV2 - CASNAGQGGQPQHF TGTGCCAGCAACGCGGGACAGGGCGGACAGCCCCAGCATTTT
- TRBJ1-2 TRBV27 few CASSLRDRLDGYTF TGTGCCAGCAGTTTACGAGACAGATTGGATGGCTACACCTTC
TRBD1 TRBJ2-2 TRBV10-3 - CAISVRDRTGELFF TGTGCCATCAGTGTCCGGGACAGAACCGGGGAGCTGTTTTTT
- TRBJ2-1 TRBV30 - CAWSFGGAEKFF TGTGCCTGGAGTTTTGGGGGCGCTGAGAAGTTCTTC
TRBD2 TRBJ2-7 TRBV28 - CASGRAVYEQYF TGTGCCAGTGGGAGGGCGGTCTACGAGCAGTACTTC
- TRBJ2-1 TRBV7-9 - CASRPEGGPYEQFF TGTGCCAGCAGACCAGAAGGGGGACCATATGAGCAGTTCTTC
TRBD1 TRBJ1-6 TRBV7-2 - CASSSRQGDSPLHF TGTGCCAGCAGCTCAAGACAGGGGGATTCACCCCTCCACTTT
- TRBJ1-1 TRBV27 - CASSLAPGMNTEAFF TGTGCCAGCAGTTTGGCGCCGGGGATGAACACTGAAGCTTTCTTT
- TRBJ1-6 TRBV21-1 few CASSNRQESSYNSPLHF TGTGCCAGCAGCAATCGACAGGAGAGCTCCTATAATTCACCCCTCCACTTT
TRBD1 TRBJ1-1 TRBV11-2 - CASSLGVGQGAGTEAFF TGTGCCAGCAGCTTAGGCGTCGGACAGGGGGCAGGGACTGAAGCTTTCTTT